These 30 T cell receptor beta chains were all obtained from the same sample, sequenced in a study of cytomegalovirus exposure and HLA in healthy donors. The study ran its PCR with 60 Vbeta and 13 Jbeta primers. Using immunoSEQ multiplex PCR, the repertoire was profiled, and TCRdb retains in-frame clones only, with some absent. Among 150,000 to 200,000 clones, approximately 85% were seen once, and the ten largest hold around 2.3%. Sequencing was carried out using PBMCs. The receptors come from a woman aged 45-60 years in good health and CMV-seronegative.

The chain uses TRBV7-2 and TRBJ2-5; D remains ambiguous. Per the germline V gene, CDR1 is SGHTA and CDR2 is FQGNSA. V lost 4 bases and J lost 1, with 7 bases in between. The CDR3 extends over 13 amino acids. The CDR3 bases are TGTGCCAGCAGCTCCCTCCCCCAAGAGACCCAGTACTTC. It yields the protein CASSSLPQETQYF. Drawing the rest from reference TRBV7-2 and TRBJ2-5, the complete variable domain is GAGVSQSPSNKVTEKGKDVELRCDPISGHTALYWYRQSLGQGLEFLIYFQGNSAPDKSGLPSDRFSAERTGGSVSTLTIQRTQQEDSAVYLCASSSLPQETQYFGPGTRLLVL.

The chain couples TRBV2 to TRBJ1-2, with D possibly being TRBD1 (6 bases). Germline V gives CDR1 SNHLY, CDR2 FYNNEI. Trimming removed 5 bases at V and 8 bases at J, with 18 bases between. This CDR3 spans 14 amino acids. CDR3 sequence (DNA): TGTGCCAGCAGTTATCGACAGGTCCTGGAAGGCTACACCTTC. This gives the protein CASSYRQVLEGYTF.

CDR3 sequence reads: CASTNTGDPDEKLFF. DNA for the CDR3: TGTGCCAGTACCAATACAGGGGATCCGGATGAAAAACTGTTTTTT. The gene calls are TRBV19 and TRBJ1-4; TRBD1 matches at 7 bases. Germline V gene data show CDR1 as LNHDA and CDR2 as SQIVND (reference sequence). The length of the CDR3 is 15 residues. Trimming took 7 bases from V and 6 from J; bases not matched to a gene: 11.

The chain links TRBV11-1 to TRBJ1-1, with TRBD1 identical over 12 bases. After removal of 4 bases from V and 5 bases from J, the junction contained 8 bases not matched to a gene. The CDR3 contains 16 residues. Germline values: CDR1 SGHAT, CDR2 FQDESV (reference sequence). The CDR3: CASSYGDRGRGTEAFF. CDR3 nucleotides: TGTGCCAGCAGCTACGGGGACAGGGGGCGCGGGACTGAAGCTTTCTTT.

This clone was seen only a few times. The chain recombines TRBV10-1 with TRBJ2-6; unclear D gene. V lost 3 bases, J lost 4 bases, and 7 bases lay in between. The CDR3 is 14 amino acids. Germline V gene sequence: CDR1 WNHNN, CDR2 SYGVQD (reference sequence). CDR3 sequence: CASSESLGANVLTF. The CDR3 DNA reads as TGCGCCAGCAGTGAAAGCCTCGGGGCCAACGTCCTGACTTTC.

The chain recombines TRBV7-2 with TRBJ1-5; D is unclear. Germline values: CDR1 SGHTA, CDR2 FQGNSA. Trimming stripped 6 bases from V and 5 bases from J, with 20 bases between. There are 16 residues in the CDR3. CDR3 sequence (DNA): TGTGCCAGCAGTTACGGCCCATCTTTAGCGGATCAGCCCCAGCATTTT. It yields the protein CASSYGPSLADQPQHF.

V gene TRBV4-3 combines with J gene TRBJ2-6; D ambiguous. The CDR3 has 14 residues. Trimming took 4 bases from V and 4 from J, leaving 8 bases between them. Germline CDR1 and CDR2: LGHNA and YSLEER. CDR3 amino acids: CASSLASGANVLTF. The CDR3 nucleotides read TGCGCCAGCAGCCTGGCCTCCGGGGCCAACGTCCTGACTTTC.

This clone has just one count. The chain has TRBV16 and TRBJ2-2, with TRBD2 as a possible D gene (6 bases). V was shortened by 9 bases and J by 6 bases, with 20 bases between the two germline ends. This CDR3 contains 15 residues. CDR1 is KGHSY and CDR2 is FQNENV in the germline V gene. CDR3 residues: CASSRGRPGAGELFF. CDR3 nucleotides: TGTGCCAGTTCAAGGGGCCGCCCGGGAGCCGGGGAGCTGTTTTTT.

The chain carries TRBV25-1 and TRBJ2-1; 7 bases line up with TRBD2. The CDR3 consists of 16 residues. The V and J ends lost 3 bases and 3 bases, in that order; junction bases with no gene match: 8. Germline V gene lookup returns CDR1 MGHDK and CDR2 SYGVNS. CDR3 coding DNA: TGTGCCAGCAGTGACTCCCTGGGCGGGAGCTACAATGAGCAGTTCTTC. Its protein is CASSDSLGGSYNEQFF.

The rearrangement links TRBV29-1 to TRBJ2-5; 7 positions agree with TRBD2. The closer fit of TRBJ2-7 to the DNA end suggests the J call may be wrong. CDR1 and CDR2 from the germline V gene are SQVTM and ANQGSEA. The CDR3 covers 13 residues. The CDR3 reads CSVATSRNYEQYF. The DNA for the CDR3 is TGCAGCGTTGCGACTAGCCGAAACTACGAGCAGTACTTC.

The V and J genes are TRBV4-1 and TRBJ1-1; a weak D match, TRBD1 (5 bases). Looked up from germline, CDR1 is MGHRA and CDR2 is YSYEKL. The CDR3 contains 15 residues. V shed 1 base and J shed 3 bases, with 12 bases lying between them. The CDR3 protein is CASSQGGRVDTEAFF. The CDR3 DNA reads TGCGCCAGCAGCCAAGGGGGCAGGGTGGACACTGAAGCTTTCTTT.

The chain is built from TRBV6-6 and TRBJ1-5, with 10 bases lining up with TRBD1. With 6 bases clipped from V and 2 bases from J, the junction kept 7 bases outside the gene matches. The CDR3 loop spans 16 amino acids. Germline-derived CDR1 and CDR2 are MNHNY and SVGAGI (reference sequence). The CDR3 DNA is TGTGCCAGCAGATTGGACAGGGGGTCGGGCAATCAGCCCCAGCATTTT. The encoded protein is CASRLDRGSGNQPQHF.

The chain couples TRBV6-5 to TRBJ2-1; no firm D call. V dropped 5 bases and J dropped 6 bases, with 5 bases sitting between them. The CDR3 totals 11 residues. CDR1 MNHEY and CDR2 SVGAGI come from the germline V gene. The CDR3 is CASSLSNEQFF. In DNA, the CDR3 is TGTGCCAGCAGTCTAAGCAATGAGCAGTTCTTC.

This clone was recorded many times. The rearrangement uses TRBV5-4 and TRBJ2-3; maybe TRBD1 (5 bases). V shed 2 bases and J shed 6 bases, with 16 bases lying between them. CDR1 and CDR2 (germline): SGHNT, YYREEE (reference sequence). CDR3 size: 15 residues. CDR3 DNA: TGTGCCAGCAGCTTCAAGGGGTTAGGGCTCGATACGCAGTATTTT. As protein: CASSFKGLGLDTQYF.

This chain uses TRBV27 with TRBJ2-7, with D possibly being TRBD2 (6 bases). Trimming took off 5 bases at V and 4 bases at J, with 18 bases between the two ends. The CDR3 consists of 15 residues. CDR1 and CDR2 (germline): MNHEY, SMNVEV (reference sequence). CDR3 amino acids: CASSPWDSEKYEQYF. The CDR3 nucleotides read TGTGCCAGCAGTCCTTGGGACTCCGAGAAGTACGAGCAGTACTTC.

The gene calls are TRBV18 and TRBJ1-6; 7 bases are a match to TRBD1. This CDR3 has 16 residues. From germline, CDR1 is KGHSH and CDR2 LQKENI. The trim removed 3 bases at V and 8 bases at J, leaving 10 bases unmatched. In DNA, the CDR3 is TGTGCCAGCTCACCCCAGCTCGACAGGGCCGATTCACCCCTCCACTTT. Translating it yields CASSPQLDRADSPLHF. Filled out from reference TRBV18 and TRBJ1-6, the complete variable domain reads NAGVMQNPRHLVRRRGQEARLRCSPMKGHSHVYWYRQLPEEGLKFMVYLQKENIIDESGMPKERFSAEFPKEGPSILRIQQVVRGDSAAYFCASSPQLDRADSPLHFGNGTRLTVT.

This clone has only a few counts. V and J are TRBV6-4 and TRBJ2-1; 10 bases fit TRBD2. Trimming removed 4 bases from V and 4 bases from J; junction bases left unmatched: 7. Looked up from germline, CDR1 is MRHNA and CDR2 is SNTAGT. The CDR3 spans 16 residues. This chain's CDR3 is CASSASASGSYNEQFF. In DNA, the CDR3 is TGTGCCAGCAGTGCCTCGGCTAGCGGGAGTTACAATGAGCAGTTCTTC.

This chain links TRBV5-1 with TRBJ2-1, with D tentatively TRBD1 (6 bases). The CDR3 is 16 residues long. Per germline, CDR1 SGHRS and CDR2 YFSETQ. The V gene lost 4 bases and the J gene lost 0 bases, with 14 bases spanning the gap. The CDR3 DNA is TGCGCCAGCAGCCCGGGCCTGACAGGCTCCTACAATGAGCAGTTCTTC. Amino acid sequence: CASSPGLTGSYNEQFF.

This rearrangement joins TRBV5-1 to TRBJ2-7; 9 bases align to TRBD1. Per the germline V gene, CDR1 is SGHRS and CDR2 is YFSETQ. After removal of 3 bases from V and 2 bases from J, the junction contained 6 bases not matched to a gene. The CDR3 contains 15 residues. The CDR3 coding sequence is TGCGCCAGCAGCTCGGCGGGACAGGGACCCTACGAGCAGTACTTC. It codes for CASSSAGQGPYEQYF.

The chain's CDR3 is CASSYSGGSYTGELFF. CDR3 DNA: TGTGCCAGCAGTTACTCGGGCGGGAGCTACACCGGGGAGCTGTTTTTT. V gene TRBV6-6 combines with J gene TRBJ2-2; 7 nucleotides match TRBD2. Germline V CDR1 and CDR2: MNHNY, SVGAGI (reference sequence). The CDR3 is made up of 16 amino acids. The junction had 4 bases not matched to a gene; V was cut back by 0 bases and J by 3 bases.

The chain is built from TRBV6-6 and TRBJ2-1; 9 bases fit TRBD2. From germline, CDR1 is MNHNY and CDR2 SVGAGI (reference sequence). This CDR3 spans 14 amino acids. The V gene end was trimmed by 7 bases and the J gene end by 7 bases; junction bases not matched to a gene: 8. In DNA, the CDR3 is TGTGCCAGCACACTAGCGGGCTCGGGGAATGAGCAGTTCTTC. Translating it yields CASTLAGSGNEQFF.

V gene TRBV11-2 combines with J gene TRBJ1-1; D is perhaps TRBD1 (6 bases). Germline CDR1 reads SGHAT; CDR2 reads FQNNGV. Trimming left V 0 bases short and J 11 bases short, with 10 bases between. The CDR3 length is 12 residues. The CDR3 loop reads CASSLDRGLAFF. In DNA, the CDR3 is TGTGCCAGCAGCTTAGACAGGGGTCTCGCTTTCTTT.

The chain is built from TRBV9 and TRBJ2-1, with 10 bases that match TRBD2. The CDR3 is 16 residues long. The J segment lost 7 bases and the V segment lost 3 bases, leaving 10 bases of the junction unmatched. Germline-derived CDR1 and CDR2 are SGDLS and YYNGEE. This CDR3 is CASSDPTSGMRNEQFF. CDR3 DNA: TGTGCCAGCAGCGACCCCACTAGCGGGATGAGGAATGAGCAGTTCTTC.

This sequence joins TRBV6-1 and TRBJ1-4; D may be TRBD1 (5 bases). CDR1 and CDR2 (germline): MNHNS, SASEGT. The CDR3 sequence is 16 residues long. With 4 bases removed from V and 2 bases from J, the gap between germline ends came to 14 bases. The CDR3 loop is CASSAETAATNEKLFF. The DNA for the CDR3 is TGTGCCAGCAGTGCCGAGACAGCAGCTACTAATGAAAAACTGTTTTTT.

The chain carries TRBV7-9 and TRBJ2-5; D is perhaps TRBD2 (6 bases). Trimming stripped 2 bases from V and 5 bases from J, with 15 bases between. Germline lookup yields CDR1 SEHNR and CDR2 FQNEAQ (reference sequence). The CDR3 covers 15 residues. The CDR3 loop is CASSLSGVGAETQYF. The CDR3, as DNA: TGTGCCAGCAGCTTATCGGGGGTCGGGGCGGAGACCCAGTACTTC.

The rearrangement joins TRBV7-3 to TRBJ1-1; maybe TRBD1 (5 bases). V dropped 2 bases and J dropped 5 bases, with 9 bases sitting between them. The CDR3 is 13 amino acids. Germline CDR1 SGHTA, CDR2 FQGTGA. The CDR3 coding sequence is TGTGCCAGCAGCTTATCCCGGGGGACTGAAGCTTTCTTT. It is translated as CASSLSRGTEAFF. Combining the CDR3 with reference TRBV7-3 and TRBJ1-1 gives the whole variable domain GAGVSQTPSNKVTEKGKYVELRCDPISGHTALYWYRQSLGQGPEFLIYFQGTGAADDSGLPNDRFFAVRPEGSVSTLKIQRTERGDSAVYLCASSLSRGTEAFFGQGTRLTVV.

The genes are TRBV19 and TRBJ2-1, with TRBD2 matching over 15 bases. Germline loops: CDR1 LNHDA, CDR2 SQIVND (reference sequence). This CDR3 region has 15 residues. V dropped 4 bases and J dropped 8; count of bases not matched to a gene: 3. CDR3 coding DNA: TGTGCCAGTAGTAGAGGACTAGCGGGAGGGCATGAGCAGTTCTTC. It specifies CASSRGLAGGHEQFF.

CDR3 sequence (DNA): TGTGCCAGCAGTGAACACGCGCGCGACACTGAAGCTTTCTTT. Its translation is CASSEHARDTEAFF. V gene TRBV6-1 combines with J gene TRBJ1-1; D unclear. This CDR3 is 14 amino acids long. V was pared by 2 bases and J by 3 bases, with 10 bases between. Germline CDR1 reads MNHNS; CDR2 reads SASEGT.

The chain couples TRBV18 to TRBJ2-2; 7 nucleotides align to TRBD1. The CDR3 contains 15 residues. Germline trimming cut 6 bases from V and 3 bases from J; bases unmatched to any gene: 7. CDR1 is KGHSH and CDR2 is LQKENI in the germline V gene. The CDR3 nucleotides read TGTGCCAGCTCCCTTGACAGGGTGTACACCGGGGAGCTGTTTTTT. Translating it yields CASSLDRVYTGELFF.

J is TRBJ2-2 and V is TRBV18, with 10 bases that match TRBD1. Per germline, CDR1 KGHSH and CDR2 LQKENI. V lost 1 base and J lost 5; bases outside the gene matches: 4. The CDR3 totals 16 residues. The CDR3: CASSPQGDRGTGELFF. DNA of the CDR3: TGTGCCAGCTCACCACAAGGGGACAGGGGTACCGGGGAGCTGTTTTTT.